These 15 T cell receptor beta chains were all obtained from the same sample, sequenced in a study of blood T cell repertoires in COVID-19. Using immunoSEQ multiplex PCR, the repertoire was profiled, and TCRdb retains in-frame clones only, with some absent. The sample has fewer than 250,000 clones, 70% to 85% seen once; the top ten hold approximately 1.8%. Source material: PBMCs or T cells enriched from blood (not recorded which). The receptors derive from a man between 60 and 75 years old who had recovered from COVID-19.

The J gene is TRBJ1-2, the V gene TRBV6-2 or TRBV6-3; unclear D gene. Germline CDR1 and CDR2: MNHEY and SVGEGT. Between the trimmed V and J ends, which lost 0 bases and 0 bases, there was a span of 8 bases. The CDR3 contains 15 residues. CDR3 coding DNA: TGTGCCAGCAGTTACTCGGGCGGGGCTAACTATGGCTACACCTTC. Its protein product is CASSYSGGANYGYTF.

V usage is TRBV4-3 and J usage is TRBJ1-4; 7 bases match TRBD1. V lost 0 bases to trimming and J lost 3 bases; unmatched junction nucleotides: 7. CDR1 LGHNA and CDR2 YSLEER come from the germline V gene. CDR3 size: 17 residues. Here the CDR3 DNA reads TGCGCCAGCAGCCAAGAGACAGGGTATAACTCTAATGAAAAACTGTTTTTT. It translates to CASSQETGYNSNEKLFF.

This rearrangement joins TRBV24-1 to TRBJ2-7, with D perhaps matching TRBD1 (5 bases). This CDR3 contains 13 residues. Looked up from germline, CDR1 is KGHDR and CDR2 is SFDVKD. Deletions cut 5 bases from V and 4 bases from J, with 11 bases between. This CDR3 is CATSGTDSYEQYF. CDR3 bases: TGTGCCACCAGTGGTACCGACAGTTACGAGCAGTACTTC.

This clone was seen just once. CDR3 nucleotides: TGTGCCAGCAGCCAAGGGCAGGGCGGCACAGATACGCAGTATTTT. This translates into CASSQGQGGTDTQYF. This chain links TRBV3-1 (or the pseudogene TRBV3-2) with TRBJ2-3, with D possibly being TRBD1 (5 bases). V shed 1 base and J shed 1 base, with 9 bases lying between them. This CDR3 is built from 15 residues. Germline CDR1 is LGHDT and CDR2 is YNNKEL (reference sequence).

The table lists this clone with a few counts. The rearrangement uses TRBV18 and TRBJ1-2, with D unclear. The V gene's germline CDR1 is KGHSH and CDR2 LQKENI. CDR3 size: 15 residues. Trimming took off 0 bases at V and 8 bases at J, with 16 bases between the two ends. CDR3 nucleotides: TGTGCCAGCTCACCACCTGTGGTCCAGGCATTCGGCTACACCTTC. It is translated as CASSPPVVQAFGYTF.

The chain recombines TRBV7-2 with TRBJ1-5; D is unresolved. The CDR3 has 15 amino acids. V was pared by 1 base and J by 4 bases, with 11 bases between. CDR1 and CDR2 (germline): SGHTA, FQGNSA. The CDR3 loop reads CASSLGFGGNQPQHF. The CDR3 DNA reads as TGTGCCAGCAGCTTAGGATTCGGAGGGAATCAGCCCCAGCATTTT.

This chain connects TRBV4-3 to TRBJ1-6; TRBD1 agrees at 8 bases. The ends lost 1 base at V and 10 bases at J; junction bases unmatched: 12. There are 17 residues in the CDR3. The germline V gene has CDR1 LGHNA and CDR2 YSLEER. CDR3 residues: CASSQGGTGLRESPLHF. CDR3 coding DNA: TGCGCCAGCAGCCAAGGTGGGACAGGACTCAGGGAGTCACCCCTCCACTTT.

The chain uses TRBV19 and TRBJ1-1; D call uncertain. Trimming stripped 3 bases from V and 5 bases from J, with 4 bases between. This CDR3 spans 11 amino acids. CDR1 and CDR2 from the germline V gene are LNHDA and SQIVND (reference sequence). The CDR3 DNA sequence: TGTGCCAGTAGTATTCAGACTGAAGCTTTCTTT. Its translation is CASSIQTEAFF. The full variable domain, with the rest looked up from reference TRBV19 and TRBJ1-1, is DGGITQSPKYLFRKEGQNVTLSCEQNLNHDAMYWYRQDPGQGLRLIYYSQIVNDFQKGDIAEGYSVSREKKESFPLTVTSAQKNPTAFYLCASSIQTEAFFGQGTRLTVV.

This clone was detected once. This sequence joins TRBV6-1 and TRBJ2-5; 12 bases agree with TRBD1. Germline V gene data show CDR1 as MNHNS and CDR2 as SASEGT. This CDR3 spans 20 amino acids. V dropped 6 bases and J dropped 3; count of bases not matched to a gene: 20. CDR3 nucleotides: TGTGCCAGCAGAGAACCACTTGGGACAGGGGGCGCGGGTCGAAAAGAGACCCAGTACTTC. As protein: CASREPLGTGGAGRKETQYF.

The CDR3 loop reads CSASRGSYGYTF. DNA of the CDR3: TGCAGCGCGTCGCGGGGGAGCTATGGCTACACCTTC. The chain employs TRBV29-1 and TRBJ1-2; a weak D match, TRBD1 (5 bases). In germline, CDR1 is SQVTM, CDR2 ANQGSEA. This CDR3 is built from 12 residues. Trimming removed 7 bases from V and 4 bases from J, with 13 bases in between.

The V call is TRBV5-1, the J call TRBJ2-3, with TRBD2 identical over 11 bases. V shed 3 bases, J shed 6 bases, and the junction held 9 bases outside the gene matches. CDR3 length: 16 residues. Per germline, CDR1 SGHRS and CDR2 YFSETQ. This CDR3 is CASSSNIAGGSDTQYF. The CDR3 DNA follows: TGCGCCAGCAGCTCGAACATAGCGGGGGGGTCGGATACGCAGTATTTT. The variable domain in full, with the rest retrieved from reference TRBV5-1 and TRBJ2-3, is KAGVTQTPRYLIKTRGQQVTLSCSPISGHRSVSWYQQTPGQGLQFLFEYFSETQRNKGNFPGRFSGRQFSNSRSEMNVSTLELGDSALYLCASSSNIAGGSDTQYFGPGTRLTVL.

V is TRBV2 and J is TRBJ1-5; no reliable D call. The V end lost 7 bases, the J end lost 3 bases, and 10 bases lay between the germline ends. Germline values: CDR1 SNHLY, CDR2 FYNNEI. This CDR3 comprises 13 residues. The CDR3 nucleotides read TGTGCCAGCACGGCGGGGTCCAATCAGCCCCAGCATTTT. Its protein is CASTAGSNQPQHF.

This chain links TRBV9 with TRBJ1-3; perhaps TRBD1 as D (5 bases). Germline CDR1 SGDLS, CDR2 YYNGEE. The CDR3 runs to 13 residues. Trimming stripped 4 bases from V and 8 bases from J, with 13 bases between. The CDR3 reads CASSKRQIDTIYF. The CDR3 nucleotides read TGTGCCAGCAGCAAAAGACAGATAGACACCATATATTTT.

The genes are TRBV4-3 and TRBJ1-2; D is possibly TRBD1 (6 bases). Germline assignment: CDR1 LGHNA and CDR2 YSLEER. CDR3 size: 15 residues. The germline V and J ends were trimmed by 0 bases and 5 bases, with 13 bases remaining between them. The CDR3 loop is CASSQEYRVKYGYTF. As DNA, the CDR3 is TGCGCCAGCAGCCAAGAATACAGGGTTAAGTATGGCTACACCTTC.

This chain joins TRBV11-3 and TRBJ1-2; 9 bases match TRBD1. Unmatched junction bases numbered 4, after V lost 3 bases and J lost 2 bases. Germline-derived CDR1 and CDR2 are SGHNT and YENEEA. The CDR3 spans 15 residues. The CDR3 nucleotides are TGTGCCAGCAGCTTTGGGGGACAGGGCAACTATGGCTACACCTTC. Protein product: CASSFGGQGNYGYTF.